These 17 T cell receptor beta chains originate from one sample sequenced in a study of shared clonotypes between healthy human individuals. Assay: immunoSEQ multiplex PCR; the TCRdb copy retains only in-frame clones and omits some. Counted here are approximately 1,500,000 clones, roughly 95% occurring once; the ten biggest clones make up 1% to 1.5%. What was sequenced was naive CD4+ T cells sorted from blood. Subset defined: CD45RA+ positively selected. These receptors were obtained from a man aged 25 to 40 in good health.

This chain links TRBV2 with TRBJ2-6; D unclear. The CDR3 extends over 19 amino acids. Germline-derived CDR1 and CDR2 are SNHLY and FYNNEI. The V gene lost 1 base and the J gene lost 0 bases, with 16 bases spanning the gap. CDR3 bases: TGTGCCAGCAGTGAAGATGTGGTTTTTGTCGGCTCTGGGGCCAACGTCCTGACTTTC. It translates to CASSEDVVFVGSGANVLTF.

As concerns this clone: This sample also contains other DNA sequences that code for the same CDR3. This rearrangement joins TRBV7-6 to TRBJ2-1; D not resolved. The CDR3 consists of 11 residues. The V and J ends lost 3 bases and 6 bases respectively, with 3 bases between them. From germline, CDR1 is SGHVS and CDR2 FNYEAQ. Here the CDR3 reads CASSFGNEQFF. The CDR3 DNA reads as TGTGCCAGCAGCTTTGGCAATGAGCAGTTCTTC.

This clone was recorded only once. The chain links TRBV7-9 to TRBJ2-2; D may be TRBD1 (6 bases). This CDR3 has 15 amino acids. Trimming shortened V by 8 bases and J by 0 bases, and 13 bases separated the two germline ends. The germline gives CDR1 SEHNR, CDR2 FQNEAQ (reference sequence). The CDR3, as DNA: TGTGCCAGCCTCCGGACAGCCTCGAACACCGGGGAGCTGTTTTTT. Translation: CASLRTASNTGELFF.

J is TRBJ1-1 and V is TRBV5-5, with no clear D. With 1 base removed from V and 0 bases from J, the gap between germline ends came to 13 bases. There are 16 residues in the CDR3. The germline CDR1 and CDR2 sequences are SGHKS and YYEKEE (reference sequence). The CDR3 reads CASSLHQRRMNTEAFF. The CDR3 nucleotides are TGTGCCAGCAGCTTGCATCAGAGAAGGATGAACACTGAAGCTTTCTTT.

This chain joins TRBV19 and TRBJ2-1; TRBD2 is a possible D gene (6 bases). V shed 3 bases and J shed 2 bases, with 14 bases lying between them. Germline CDR1 LNHDA, CDR2 SQIVND (reference sequence). CDR3 length: 16 residues. The CDR3 sequence is CASSISASATYNEQFF. The CDR3 nucleotides are TGTGCCAGTAGTATCTCGGCTAGCGCTACCTACAATGAGCAGTTCTTC.

V is TRBV10-3 and J is TRBJ2-7, with 13 bases fitting TRBD2. The junction had 3 bases not matched to a gene; V was cut back by 4 bases and J by 3 bases. This CDR3 has 15 amino acids. CDR1 is ENHRY and CDR2 is SYGVKD in the germline V gene. The DNA for the CDR3 is TGTGCCATCAGTGCTGGACTAGCGGGAGTCTACGAGCAGTACTTC. This codes for CAISAGLAGVYEQYF.

V is TRBV6-1 and J is TRBJ2-7, with D possibly called TRBD1 or TRBD2 (5 bases each). This CDR3 has 13 residues. With 4 bases removed from V and 1 base from J, the gap between germline ends came to 8 bases. Germline V gene sequence: CDR1 MNHNS, CDR2 SASEGT. This CDR3 is CASSAGTSYEQYF. Here the CDR3 DNA reads TGTGCCAGCAGTGCCGGGACGTCCTACGAGCAGTACTTC.

This clone was seen once. The CDR3 reads CASSQVSSGNTIYF. CDR3 DNA sequence: TGCGCCAGCAGCCAAGTTAGCTCTGGAAACACCATATATTTT. The rearrangement uses TRBV4-1 and TRBJ1-3; D is ambiguous. The CDR3 is 14 amino acids. Trimming removed 1 base at V and 0 bases at J, with 4 bases between. Per germline, CDR1 MGHRA and CDR2 YSYEKL.

This sequence joins TRBV7-8 and TRBJ2-7; D is ambiguous. V shed 5 bases and J shed 3 bases, with 8 bases lying between them. CDR1 and CDR2 from the germline V gene are SGHVS and FQNEAQ. The CDR3 is 12 amino acids. The CDR3 loop is CASSPTLYEQYF. The CDR3, as DNA: TGTGCCAGCAGCCCGACACTCTACGAGCAGTACTTC.

The J gene is TRBJ1-1, the V gene TRBV5-1; D unclear. The CDR3 loop spans 13 amino acids. V was trimmed by 4 bases and J by 0 bases, leaving 7 bases between them. The germline V gene encodes CDR1 SGHRS and CDR2 YFSETQ. Here the CDR3 reads CASSGSLNTEAFF. The CDR3 coding sequence is TGCGCCAGCAGCGGATCGCTGAACACTGAAGCTTTCTTT.

CDR3 amino acids: CASSDRDRAGGYTF. CDR3 bases: TGTGCCAGCAGCGACAGGGACAGGGCCGGTGGCTACACCTTC. The chain has TRBV11-2 and TRBJ1-2; 9 positions match TRBD1. Unmatched junction bases numbered 8, after V lost 5 bases and J lost 7 bases. From germline, CDR1 is SGHAT and CDR2 FQNNGV. The CDR3 spans 14 residues.

In regard to this clone: Other DNA sequences in the same sample also yield this CDR3. This chain uses TRBV5-1 with TRBJ1-2, with 7 bases identical to TRBD1. CDR3 length: 15 amino acids. The germline CDR1 and CDR2 sequences are SGHRS and YFSETQ. V lost 0 bases, J lost 3 bases, and 5 bases stayed unmatched. The CDR3 DNA reads as TGCGCCAGCAGCTTGGCGACAGGGCCCGACTATGGCTACACCTTC. This encodes CASSLATGPDYGYTF.

V usage is TRBV7-9 and J usage is TRBJ2-5, with D hard to call. The J call may be mistaken, given a closer DNA end match to TRBJ2-7. The CDR3 covers 13 residues. The germline CDR1 and CDR2 sequences are SEHNR and FQNEAQ (reference sequence). The CDR3 protein is CASRTGSSYEQYF. CDR3 bases: TGTGCCAGCAGAACCGGGTCCTCCTACGAGCAGTACTTC.

V gene TRBV5-5 combines with J gene TRBJ1-3; D unresolved. The ends were cut back, 6 bases at V and 3 bases at J, with 19 bases in the middle. The germline V gene has CDR1 SGHKS and CDR2 YYEKEE (reference sequence). CDR3 length: 16 amino acids. The chain's CDR3 is CASIPGGHSFGNTIYF. CDR3 in DNA: TGTGCCAGCATCCCCGGCGGGCATTCCTTTGGAAACACCATATATTTT.

The chain couples TRBV11-2 to TRBJ2-6; tentative D call: TRBD1 (6 bases). V was cut by 6 bases and J by 0 bases, with 9 bases left in between. Germline-derived CDR1 and CDR2 are SGHAT and FQNNGV. CDR3 length: 15 amino acids. CDR3 coding DNA: TGTGCCAGCAGTTCGGACAGCTCTGGGGCCAACGTCCTGACTTTC. This gives the protein CASSSDSSGANVLTF.

The chain has TRBV10-3 and TRBJ2-7; 8 bases line up with TRBD1. Germline V lookup: CDR1 ENHRY, CDR2 SYGVKD. The CDR3 runs 15 residues. The V and J ends lost 6 bases and 4 bases, in that order; junction bases with no gene match: 11. The CDR3 DNA sequence: TGTGCCATCAGGAAAACGACAGGGGCGGGGTACGAGCAGTACTTC. Translated: CAIRKTTGAGYEQYF.

The V and J genes are TRBV19 and TRBJ1-5, with a weak D call TRBD1 (5 bases). Germline V lookup: CDR1 LNHDA, CDR2 SQIVND (reference sequence). The CDR3 is 14 residues long. V was shortened by 5 bases and J by 1 base, with 9 bases between the two germline ends. The DNA of the CDR3 is TGTGCCAGTAGTGACAGAATAAGCAATCAGCCCCAGCATTTT. This gives the protein CASSDRISNQPQHF. Full variable domain (rest looked up from reference TRBV19 and TRBJ1-5): DGGITQSPKYLFRKEGQNVTLSCEQNLNHDAMYWYRQDPGQGLRLIYYSQIVNDFQKGDIAEGYSVSREKKESFPLTVTSAQKNPTAFYLCASSDRISNQPQHFGDGTRLSIL.